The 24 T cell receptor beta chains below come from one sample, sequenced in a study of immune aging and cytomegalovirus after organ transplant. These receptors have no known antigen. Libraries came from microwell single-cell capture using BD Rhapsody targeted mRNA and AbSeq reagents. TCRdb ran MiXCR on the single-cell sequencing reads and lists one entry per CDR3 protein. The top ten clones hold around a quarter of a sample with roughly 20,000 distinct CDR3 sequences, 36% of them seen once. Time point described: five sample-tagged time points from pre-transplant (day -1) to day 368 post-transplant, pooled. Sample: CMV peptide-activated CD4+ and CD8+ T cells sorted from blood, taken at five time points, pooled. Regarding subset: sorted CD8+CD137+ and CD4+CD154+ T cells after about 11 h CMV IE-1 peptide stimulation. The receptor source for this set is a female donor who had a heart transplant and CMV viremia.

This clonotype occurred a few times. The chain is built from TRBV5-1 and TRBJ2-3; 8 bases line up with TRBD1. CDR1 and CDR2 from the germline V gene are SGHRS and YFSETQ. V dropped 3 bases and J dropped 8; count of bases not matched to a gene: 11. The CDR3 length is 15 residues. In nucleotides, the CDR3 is TGCGCCAGCAGCTCCGCAGGGGGCTCTTCGGTTACGCAGTATTTT. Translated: CASSSAGGSSVTQYF.

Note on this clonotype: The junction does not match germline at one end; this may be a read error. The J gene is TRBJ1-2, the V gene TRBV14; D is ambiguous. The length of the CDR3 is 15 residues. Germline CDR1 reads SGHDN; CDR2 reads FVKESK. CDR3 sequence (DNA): TGTGCCAGCAGCCAAGCAAAGAGCGCCTTGAGCGGCTATACCTTC. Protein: CASSQAKSALSGYTF. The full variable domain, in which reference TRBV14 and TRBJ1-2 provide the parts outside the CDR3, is EAGVTQFPSHSVIEKGQTVTLRCDPISGHDNLYWYRRVMGKEIKFLLHFVKESKQDESGMPNNRFLAERTGGTYSTLKVQPAELEDSGVYFCASSQAKSALSGYTFGSGTRLTVV.

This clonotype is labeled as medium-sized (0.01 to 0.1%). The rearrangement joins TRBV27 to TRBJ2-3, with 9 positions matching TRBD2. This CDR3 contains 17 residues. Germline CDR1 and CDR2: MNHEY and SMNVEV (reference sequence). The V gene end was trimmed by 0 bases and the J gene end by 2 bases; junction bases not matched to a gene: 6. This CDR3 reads CASSLSASGRFTDTQYF. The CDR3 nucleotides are TGTGCCAGCAGTTTATCTGCCAGCGGGAGGTTCACAGATACGCAGTATTTT.

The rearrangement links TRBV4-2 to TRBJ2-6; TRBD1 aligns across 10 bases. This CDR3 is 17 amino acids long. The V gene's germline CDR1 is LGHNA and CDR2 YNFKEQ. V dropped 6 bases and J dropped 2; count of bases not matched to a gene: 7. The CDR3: CASRPGTGDPGANVLTF. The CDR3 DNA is TGTGCCAGCAGACCCGGGACAGGGGACCCTGGGGCCAACGTCCTGACTTTC.

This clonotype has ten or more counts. The CDR3 DNA sequence: TGCAGTGCTAGAAAGGCGACCCCACTCTCCAATGAAAAACTGTTTTTT. Protein sequence: CSARKATPLSNEKLFF. The chain uses TRBV20-1 and TRBJ1-4, with unresolved D. The CDR3 runs 16 residues. V was shortened by 2 bases and J by 5 bases, with 18 bases between the two germline ends. Germline V gene lookup returns CDR1 DFQATT and CDR2 SNEGSKA (reference sequence).

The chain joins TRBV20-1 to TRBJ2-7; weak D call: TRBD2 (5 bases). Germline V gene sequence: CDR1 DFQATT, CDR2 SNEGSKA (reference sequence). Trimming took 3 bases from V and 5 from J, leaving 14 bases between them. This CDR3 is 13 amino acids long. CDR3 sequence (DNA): TGCAGTGCTAGTAATAGCGCCCGGAACGAGCAGTACTTC. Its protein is CSASNSARNEQYF.

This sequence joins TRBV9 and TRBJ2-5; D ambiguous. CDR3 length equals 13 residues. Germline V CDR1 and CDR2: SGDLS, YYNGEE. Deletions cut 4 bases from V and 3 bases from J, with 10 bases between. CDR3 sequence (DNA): TGTGCCAGCAGCCCCGGGCCAAAAGAGACCCAGTACTTC. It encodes CASSPGPKETQYF.

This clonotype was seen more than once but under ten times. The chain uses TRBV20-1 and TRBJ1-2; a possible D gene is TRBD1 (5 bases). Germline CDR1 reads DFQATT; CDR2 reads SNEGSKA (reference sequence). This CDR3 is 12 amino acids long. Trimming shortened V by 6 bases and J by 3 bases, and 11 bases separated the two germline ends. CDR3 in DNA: TGCAGTGCCCCCCGGGACCACTATGGCTACACCTTC. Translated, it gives CSAPRDHYGYTF.

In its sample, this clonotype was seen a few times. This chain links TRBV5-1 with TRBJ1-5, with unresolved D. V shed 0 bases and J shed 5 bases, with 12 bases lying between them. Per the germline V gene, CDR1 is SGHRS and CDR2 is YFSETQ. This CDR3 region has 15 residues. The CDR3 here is CASSLVEGPHQPQHF. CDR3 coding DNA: TGCGCCAGCAGCTTGGTGGAGGGTCCTCATCAGCCCCAGCATTTT.

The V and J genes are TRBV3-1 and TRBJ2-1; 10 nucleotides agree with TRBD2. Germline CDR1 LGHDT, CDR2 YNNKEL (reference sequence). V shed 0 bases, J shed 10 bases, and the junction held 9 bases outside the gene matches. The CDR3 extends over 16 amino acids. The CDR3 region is CASSQDRPSGGNEQFF. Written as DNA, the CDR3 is TGTGCCAGCAGCCAAGACCGGCCTAGCGGGGGTAACGAGCAGTTCTTC.

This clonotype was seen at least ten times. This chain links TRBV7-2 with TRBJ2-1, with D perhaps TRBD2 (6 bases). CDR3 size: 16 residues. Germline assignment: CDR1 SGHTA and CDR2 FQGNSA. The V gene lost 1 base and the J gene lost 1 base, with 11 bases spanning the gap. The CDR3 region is CASSLVGLASYNEQFF. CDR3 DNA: TGTGCCAGCAGCTTAGTGGGGCTAGCGTCCTACAATGAGCAGTTCTTC.

The CDR3 here is CASSQDYGASGYTF. In nucleotides, the CDR3 is TGTGCCAGCAGCCAAGATTATGGGGCGAGTGGCTACACCTTC. The V and J genes are TRBV3-1 and TRBJ1-2; possibly TRBD1 for D (5 bases). The V end lost 0 bases, the J end lost 7 bases, and 12 bases lay between the germline ends. Germline assignment: CDR1 LGHDT and CDR2 YNNKEL (reference sequence). The CDR3 sequence is 14 residues long.

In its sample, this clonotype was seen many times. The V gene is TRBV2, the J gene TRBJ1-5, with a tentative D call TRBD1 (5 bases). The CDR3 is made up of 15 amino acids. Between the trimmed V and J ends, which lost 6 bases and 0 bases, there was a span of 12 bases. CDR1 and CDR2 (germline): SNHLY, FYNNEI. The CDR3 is CASSQDKLSNQPQHF. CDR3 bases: TGTGCCAGCAGCCAGGACAAGCTTAGCAATCAGCCCCAGCATTTT.

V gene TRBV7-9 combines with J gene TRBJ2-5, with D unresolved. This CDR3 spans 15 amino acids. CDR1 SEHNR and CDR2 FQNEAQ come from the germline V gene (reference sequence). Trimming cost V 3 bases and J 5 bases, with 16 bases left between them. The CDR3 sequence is CASSFGYSPPETQYF. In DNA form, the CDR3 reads TGTGCCAGCAGCTTCGGGTACAGCCCTCCGGAGACCCAGTACTTC.

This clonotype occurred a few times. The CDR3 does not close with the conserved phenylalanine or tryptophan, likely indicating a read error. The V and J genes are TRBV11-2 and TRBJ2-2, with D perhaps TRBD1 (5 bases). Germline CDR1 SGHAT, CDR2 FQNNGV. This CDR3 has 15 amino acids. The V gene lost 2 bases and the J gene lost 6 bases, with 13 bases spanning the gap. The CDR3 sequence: CASSLKGDNPGELFL. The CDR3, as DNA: TGTGCCAGCAGCTTAAAAGGGGATAACCCCGGGGAGCTGTTTCTT.

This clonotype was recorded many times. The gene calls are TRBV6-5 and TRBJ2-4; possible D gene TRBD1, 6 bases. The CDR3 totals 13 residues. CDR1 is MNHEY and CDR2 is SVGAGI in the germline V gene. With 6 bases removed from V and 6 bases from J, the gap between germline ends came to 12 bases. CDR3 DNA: TGTGCCAGCAGCCAAACACAGGGAAACATTCAGTACTTC. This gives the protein CASSQTQGNIQYF.

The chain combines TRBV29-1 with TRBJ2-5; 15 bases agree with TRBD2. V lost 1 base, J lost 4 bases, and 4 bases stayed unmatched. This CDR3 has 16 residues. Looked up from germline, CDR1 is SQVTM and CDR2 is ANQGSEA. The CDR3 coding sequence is TGCAGCGTTGAAGGAGGGACTAGCGGGGGGAGAGAGACCCAGTACTTC. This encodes CSVEGGTSGGRETQYF.

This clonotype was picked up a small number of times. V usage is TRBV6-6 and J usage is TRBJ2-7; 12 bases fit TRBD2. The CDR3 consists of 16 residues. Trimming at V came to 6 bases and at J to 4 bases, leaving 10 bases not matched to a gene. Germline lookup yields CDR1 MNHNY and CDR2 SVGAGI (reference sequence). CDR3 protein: CASSSGLAGLGYEQYF. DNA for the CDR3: TGTGCCAGCAGCTCCGGACTAGCGGGATTAGGGTACGAGCAGTACTTC.

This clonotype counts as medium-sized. The CDR3 nucleotides are TGTGCCAGCACCTCTTCGGCGGATATAGGGACTGAAGCTTTCTTT. It codes for CASTSSADIGTEAFF. J is TRBJ1-1 and V is TRBV12-3 or TRBV12-4, with D uncertain. V gave up 7 bases and J gave up 5 bases, with 20 bases separating them. The CDR3 sequence is 15 residues long.

The CDR3 nucleotides read TGTGCCAGCAGACTCAATCCAGCGGGAGGCAATGAGCAGTTCTTC. Translating it yields CASRLNPAGGNEQFF. The V gene is TRBV12-3 or TRBV12-4, the J gene TRBJ2-1; 9 bases agree with TRBD2. The CDR3 runs 15 residues. The V segment lost 6 bases and the J segment 6 bases; nucleotides outside the gene matches: 9.

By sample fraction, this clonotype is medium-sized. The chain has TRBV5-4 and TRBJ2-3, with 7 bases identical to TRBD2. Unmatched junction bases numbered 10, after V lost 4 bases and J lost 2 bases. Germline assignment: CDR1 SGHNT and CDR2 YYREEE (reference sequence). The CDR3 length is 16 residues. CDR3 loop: CASSPMLAAPTDTQYF. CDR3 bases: TGTGCCAGCAGCCCAATGCTAGCGGCCCCCACAGATACGCAGTATTTT. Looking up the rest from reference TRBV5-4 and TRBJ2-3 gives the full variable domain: ETGVTQSPTHLIKTRGQQVTLRCSSQSGHNTVSWYQQALGQGPQFIFQYYREEENGRGNFPPRFSGLQFPNYSSELNVNALELDDSALYLCASSPMLAAPTDTQYFGPGTRLTVL.

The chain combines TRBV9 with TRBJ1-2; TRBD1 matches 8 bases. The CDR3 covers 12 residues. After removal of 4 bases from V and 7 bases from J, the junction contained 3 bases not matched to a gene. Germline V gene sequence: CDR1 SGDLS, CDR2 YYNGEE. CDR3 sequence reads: CASSTGGPGYTF. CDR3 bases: TGTGCCAGCAGCACAGGGGGTCCTGGCTACACCTTC.

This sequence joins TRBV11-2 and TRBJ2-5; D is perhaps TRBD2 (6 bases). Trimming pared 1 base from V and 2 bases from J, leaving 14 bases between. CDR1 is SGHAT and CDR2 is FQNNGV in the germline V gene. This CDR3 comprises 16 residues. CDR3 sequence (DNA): TGTGCCAGCAGCTTAGTAGGGGCAGGAGGGCAAGAGACCCAGTACTTC. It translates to CASSLVGAGGQETQYF.

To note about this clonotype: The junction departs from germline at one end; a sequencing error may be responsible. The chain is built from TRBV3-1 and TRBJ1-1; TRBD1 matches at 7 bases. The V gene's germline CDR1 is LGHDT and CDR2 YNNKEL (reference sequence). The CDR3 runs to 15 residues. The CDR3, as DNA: TGTGCCAGCAGCACCTTAACAGGGGCGAACACTGAAGCTCTCTTT. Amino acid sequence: CASSTLTGANTEALF.